This paragraph covers one T cell receptor (beta chain) sequence. These data come from a study of blood T cell repertoires in COVID-19. Turning to the study itself: Two negative PCRs, clearance, or symptom resolution were required of recovered Cohort 3 donors. The United States, Italy and Spain were the sources of the acute and convalescent COVID-19 samples. Sample material is recorded as cDNA or gDNA derived from T cells, B-cell-depleted T cells, or PBMCs.

Recruits, aged roughly 18 to 95 years, lived in roughly 22 US areas. The data were produced by immunoSEQ multiplex PCR, yet TCRdb's version contains in-frame clones alone and is incomplete. This sample carries under 400,000 clones, 87% of them seen once, and the ten largest clones take around 1.9%. The sample comprised PBMCs or T cells enriched from blood (not recorded which). The TCR sequence derives from a man aged 35-49 years in a cohort exposed to, infected with or recovered from COVID-19 (not recorded which).

This chain's CDR3 is CASRTEYGTGGFTEAFF. CDR3 nucleotide sequence: TGTGCCAGCAGGACGGAGTACGGGACAGGGGGTTTCACTGAAGCTTTCTTT. This chain links TRBV27 with TRBJ1-1; TRBD1 aligns across 11 bases. V lost 6 bases to trimming and J lost 4 bases; unmatched junction nucleotides: 13. This CDR3 has 17 amino acids. Germline CDR1 is MNHEY and CDR2 is SMNVEV (reference sequence).